This passage covers 8 T cell receptor beta chains from one sample sequenced in a study of identical twins. TCRdb reprocessed the 5' RACE reads via MiXCR and lists one record per CDR3 protein. The data show 350,000 or so distinct CDR3 sequences, about 9% seen once. Sequenced: naive T cells sorted from blood. The source of these receptors is a woman between 50 and 59 years old in good health.

A few counts support this clonotype. The chain recombines TRBV6-2 or TRBV6-3 with TRBJ2-2; tentatively, D is TRBD1 (6 bases). Germline values: CDR1 MNHEY, CDR2 SVGEGT. The CDR3 length is 14 residues. Trimming removed 8 bases from V and 5 bases from J, with 15 bases in between. The CDR3 DNA sequence: TGTGCCAGCCGCCGGCAGGGGATAACCGGGGAGCTGTTTTTT. It codes for CASRRQGITGELFF.

The sample holds a few counts of this clonotype. The rearrangement joins TRBV24-1 to TRBJ2-1; the match to TRBD2 covers 8 bases. The CDR3 covers 15 residues. Germline CDR1 KGHDR, CDR2 SFDVKD. Trimming took 4 bases from V and 4 from J; bases not matched to a gene: 5. CDR3 in amino acids: CATSDTGGPYNEQFF. The CDR3 nucleotides read TGTGCCACCAGTGACACGGGAGGGCCTTACAATGAGCAGTTCTTC.

This clonotype was found a few times. J is TRBJ1-5 and V is TRBV5-1; D ambiguous. The CDR3 spans 14 residues. Germline CDR1 is SGHRS and CDR2 is YFSETQ. Trimming stripped 0 bases from V and 5 bases from J, with 9 bases between. CDR3 region: CASSLGGLDQPQHF. CDR3 sequence (DNA): TGCGCCAGCAGCTTGGGAGGGTTAGATCAGCCCCAGCATTTT. The whole variable domain, filled in from reference TRBV5-1 and TRBJ1-5, reads KAGVTQTPRYLIKTRGQQVTLSCSPISGHRSVSWYQQTPGQGLQFLFEYFSETQRNKGNFPGRFSGRQFSNSRSEMNVSTLELGDSALYLCASSLGGLDQPQHFGDGTRLSIL.

The rearrangement uses TRBV5-1 and TRBJ2-1; 7 bases fit TRBD1. The length of the CDR3 is 15 residues. V shed 4 bases, J shed 3 bases, and the junction held 7 bases outside the gene matches. Germline-derived CDR1 and CDR2 are SGHRS and YFSETQ. In DNA, the CDR3 is TGCGCCAGCAGCGGGACGGGACAGTTCTACAATGAGCAGTTCTTC. Translated: CASSGTGQFYNEQFF.

Many counts were recorded for this clonotype. The chain uses TRBV12-3 or TRBV12-4 and TRBJ2-3; 8 positions agree with TRBD2. V shed 6 bases, J shed 7 bases, and the junction held 15 bases outside the gene matches. CDR3 length: 16 residues. The DNA for the CDR3 is TGTGCCAGCAGCCCCTGGGGTCGCGGGGGGCGGAATACGCAGTATTTT. Protein product: CASSPWGRGGRNTQYF.

The chain carries TRBV5-6 and TRBJ2-4, with D perhaps matching TRBD2 (6 bases). The CDR3 length is 15 residues. Germline CDR1 and CDR2: SGHDT and YYEEEE. Trimming left V 0 bases short and J 8 bases short, with 15 bases between. The CDR3 DNA is TGTGCCAGCAGCTTGGCGGGAGCAAGTATAGACATTCAGTACTTC. Protein product: CASSLAGASIDIQYF.

This clonotype has a count of ten or more. J is TRBJ2-5 and V is TRBV10-3; 11 bases align to TRBD2. Per the germline V gene, CDR1 is ENHRY and CDR2 is SYGVKD. This CDR3 contains 16 residues. J lost 3 bases, V lost 6 bases, and 9 bases had no gene match. CDR3 in DNA: TGTGCCATCAGCGAGGGACTAGCGGATGCGAAAGAGACCCAGTACTTC. It specifies CAISEGLADAKETQYF.

The chain has TRBV5-1 and TRBJ2-1; D uncertain. V lost 2 bases and J 3 bases, leaving 6 bases between the germline ends. The germline V gene has CDR1 SGHRS and CDR2 YFSETQ. The CDR3 is 13 amino acids. The CDR3 here is CASSFPLYNEQFF. The CDR3 DNA follows: TGCGCCAGCAGCTTCCCCCTCTACAATGAGCAGTTCTTC.